This is a list of T cell receptor beta chains from one sample in a study of T cell changes during pregnancy in multiple sclerosis. Assay: immunoSEQ multiplex PCR; the TCRdb copy retains only in-frame clones and omits some. Of 90,000 to 95,000 clones listed, 80% to 95% are singletons. Specimen: peripheral blood, collected before pregnancy. The source is a female donor with multiple sclerosis, enrolled in a pregnancy study. Each CDR3 is given with its conserved first and last residue. Fields, in order: D gene, clone size, J gene, V gene, CDR3 DNA, CDR3 protein. The D gene is left open where the match is weak. Some rows have no size entry. The others give once, few or many, or a class for an expanded clone.

d_gene: .; abundance: .; j_gene: TRBJ1-6; v_gene: TRBV5-4; CDR3nt: TGTGCCAGCAGCTTAGCGGGGGGGAGAAATTCACCCCTCCACTTT; CDR3aa: CASSLAGGRNSPLHF
d_gene: TRBD2; abundance: .; j_gene: TRBJ2-1; v_gene: TRBV19; CDR3nt: TGTGCCACTTCTCTAGCGGGGGTCTACAATGAGCAGTTCTTC; CDR3aa: CATSLAGVYNEQFF
d_gene: TRBD1; abundance: .; j_gene: TRBJ1-2; v_gene: TRBV5-4; CDR3nt: TGTGCCAGCAGCCGACAGGGGGGCTATGGCTACACCTTC; CDR3aa: CASSRQGGYGYTF
d_gene: .; abundance: .; j_gene: TRBJ1-1; v_gene: TRBV5-1; CDR3nt: TGCGCCAGCAGCGGAGACAGGTTACACACTGAAGCTTTCTTT; CDR3aa: CASSGDRLHTEAFF
d_gene: TRBD1; abundance: .; j_gene: TRBJ2-2; v_gene: TRBV28; CDR3nt: TGTGCCAGCAGCGTCACGGGACAGGGGGCGTTAAAGCTGTTTTTT; CDR3aa: CASSVTGQGALKLFF
d_gene: .; abundance: few; j_gene: TRBJ2-7; v_gene: TRBV19; CDR3nt: TGTGCCAGTAGCCCTAAGCAGTACTTC; CDR3aa: CASSPKQYF
d_gene: TRBD1; abundance: .; j_gene: TRBJ1-1; v_gene: TRBV15; CDR3nt: TGTGCCACCAGCAGAGCGGGACAGGGAACCACTGAAGCTTTCTTT; CDR3aa: CATSRAGQGTTEAFF
d_gene: .; abundance: .; j_gene: TRBJ2-3; v_gene: TRBV15; CDR3nt: TGTGCCACCAGCAGAGATATGTCCGGGATTTTGGGCACAGATACGCAGTATTTT; CDR3aa: CATSRDMSGILGTDTQYF
d_gene: .; abundance: .; j_gene: TRBJ1-5; v_gene: TRBV4-1; CDR3nt: TGCGCCAGCAGCCAAGCCCGGGATCAGCCCCAGCATTTT; CDR3aa: CASSQARDQPQHF
d_gene: .; abundance: .; j_gene: TRBJ1-2; v_gene: TRBV5-4; CDR3nt: TGTGCCAGCAGCCAAGGGGTTATTAACTATGGCTACACCTTC; CDR3aa: CASSQGVINYGYTF
d_gene: .; abundance: once; j_gene: TRBJ2-2; v_gene: TRBV9; CDR3nt: TGTGCCAGCAGCGTATCTGAGGGCAACACCGGGGAGCTGTTTTTT; CDR3aa: CASSVSEGNTGELFF
d_gene: TRBD1; abundance: .; j_gene: TRBJ2-7; v_gene: TRBV6-5; CDR3nt: TGTGCCAGCAGTTACTCGGGGACAGCAACCTACGAGCAGTACTTC; CDR3aa: CASSYSGTATYEQYF
d_gene: TRBD1; abundance: .; j_gene: TRBJ2-7; v_gene: TRBV30; CDR3nt: TGTGCCTGGAGTGTTGCACAGGGGCTATACGAGCAGTACTTC; CDR3aa: CAWSVAQGLYEQYF
d_gene: .; abundance: once; j_gene: TRBJ2-7; v_gene: TRBV18; CDR3nt: TGTGCCAGCTCACCTTCGGACAGATTTACCTACGAGCAGTACTTC; CDR3aa: CASSPSDRFTYEQYF
d_gene: .; abundance: once; j_gene: TRBJ1-1; v_gene: TRBV27; CDR3nt: TGTGCCAGCAGTTTCTGGCGGGGTCGGGGGGGCACTGAAGCTTTCTTT; CDR3aa: CASSFWRGRGGTEAFF
d_gene: TRBD1; abundance: .; j_gene: TRBJ1-5; v_gene: TRBV27; CDR3nt: TGTGCCAGCAGTTTAACAGGGGGCACTCAGCCCCAGCATTTT; CDR3aa: CASSLTGGTQPQHF
d_gene: TRBD2; abundance: .; j_gene: TRBJ2-4; v_gene: TRBV4-2; CDR3nt: TGTGCCAGCAGCCAAAACCCGGGGGGAAACATTCAGTACTTC; CDR3aa: CASSQNPGGNIQYF
d_gene: .; abundance: .; j_gene: TRBJ1-1; v_gene: TRBV5-4; CDR3nt: TGTGCCAGCAGCTTGGATCAGGCGAACACTGAAGCTTTCTTT; CDR3aa: CASSLDQANTEAFF
d_gene: TRBD1; abundance: .; j_gene: TRBJ2-1; v_gene: TRBV18; CDR3nt: TGTGCCAGCTCACCGCAGGGGGCTTATAGTAATGAGCAGTTCTTC; CDR3aa: CASSPQGAYSNEQFF
d_gene: .; abundance: .; j_gene: TRBJ1-5; v_gene: TRBV10-3; CDR3nt: TGTGCCATCAGTGAAGCTACAGGGAACAATCAGCCCCAGCATTTT; CDR3aa: CAISEATGNNQPQHF
d_gene: TRBD2; abundance: .; j_gene: TRBJ2-1; v_gene: TRBV5-1; CDR3nt: TGCGCCAGCAGCTTGGGACTAGCGGGTGGGAACAATGAGCAGTTCTTC; CDR3aa: CASSLGLAGGNNEQFF
d_gene: TRBD2; abundance: .; j_gene: TRBJ2-1; v_gene: TRBV5-1; CDR3nt: TGCGCCAGCAGCTCGGGGACTAGCGGGGGATATGAGCAGTTCTTC; CDR3aa: CASSSGTSGGYEQFF
d_gene: .; abundance: .; j_gene: TRBJ1-2; v_gene: TRBV7-8; CDR3nt: TGTGCCAGCAGCTTAAGGCAGGACATTTTGAACTATGGCTACACCTTC; CDR3aa: CASSLRQDILNYGYTF
d_gene: .; abundance: .; j_gene: TRBJ2-2; v_gene: TRBV4-2; CDR3nt: TGTGCCAGCAGCCAAGATGTAAACACCGGGGAGCTGTTTTTT; CDR3aa: CASSQDVNTGELFF
d_gene: .; abundance: .; j_gene: TRBJ2-3; v_gene: TRBV2; CDR3nt: TGTGCCAGCAGGGGAACCGGGGCAGATACGCAGTATTTT; CDR3aa: CASRGTGADTQYF